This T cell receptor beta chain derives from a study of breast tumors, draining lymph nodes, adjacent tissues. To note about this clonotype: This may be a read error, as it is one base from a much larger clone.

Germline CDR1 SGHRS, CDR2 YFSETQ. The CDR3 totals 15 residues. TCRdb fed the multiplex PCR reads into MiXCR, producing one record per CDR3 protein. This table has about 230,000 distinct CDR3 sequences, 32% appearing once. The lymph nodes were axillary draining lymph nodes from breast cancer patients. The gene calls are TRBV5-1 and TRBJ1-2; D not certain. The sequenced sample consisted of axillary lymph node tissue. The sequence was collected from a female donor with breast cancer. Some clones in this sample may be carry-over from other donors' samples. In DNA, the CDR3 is TGCGCCAGCAGCTCAGTAGAGGGAGGGTACTATGGCTACCCCTTC. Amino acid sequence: CASSSVEGGYYGYPF.